The next 32 T cell receptor beta chains were all read from a single sample in a study of beta chain features in type 1 diabetes. Expressed TCRB transcripts were sequenced because the isolated RNA had all been reverse transcribed beforehand. Assay: immunoSEQ multiplex PCR; the TCRdb copy retains only in-frame clones and omits some. The top ten clones hold approximately 0.019% of a sample with approximately 380,000 clones, over 12% of them seen once. Sequences were obtained from naive CD4+ T cells from blood. These TCRs come from a woman between 18 and 30 years old in good health.

The rearrangement links TRBV14 to TRBJ1-1, with 8 bases fitting TRBD1. Trimming at V came to 4 bases and at J to 0 bases, leaving 4 bases not matched to a gene. This CDR3 spans 15 amino acids. Per germline, CDR1 SGHDN and CDR2 FVKESK. CDR3 bases: TGTGCCAGCAGCCGCCAACAGGGGGTGAACACTGAAGCTTTCTTT. Its translation: CASSRQQGVNTEAFF. The full variable domain, its missing parts supplied by reference TRBV14 and TRBJ1-1, is EAGVTQFPSHSVIEKGQTVTLRCDPISGHDNLYWYRRVMGKEIKFLLHFVKESKQDESGMPNNRFLAERTGGTYSTLKVQPAELEDSGVYFCASSRQQGVNTEAFFGQGTRLTVV.

V is TRBV6-5 and J is TRBJ1-1; possibly TRBD1 for D (5 bases). Trimming left V 2 bases short and J 4 bases short, with 17 bases between. This CDR3 contains 16 residues. Germline V gene data show CDR1 as MNHEY and CDR2 as SVGAGI. Here the CDR3 DNA reads TGTGCCAGCAGTTACGGGCAGGGTAGAATTGGCACTGAAGCTTTCTTT. Translated, it gives CASSYGQGRIGTEAFF.

The sample holds a few counts of this clone. This chain connects TRBV30 to TRBJ2-1, with D unresolved. Trimming cost V 0 bases and J 4 bases, with 13 bases left between them. This CDR3 is built from 15 residues. Per the germline V gene, CDR1 is GTSNPN and CDR2 is SVGIG (reference sequence). The CDR3 bases are TGTGCCTGGAGTGTACGGCCAGGATCTTACAATGAGCAGTTCTTC. It is translated as CAWSVRPGSYNEQFF.

The gene calls are TRBV6-6 and TRBJ2-7, with 10 bases identical to TRBD2. There are 15 residues in the CDR3. The V and J ends lost 0 bases and 6 bases, in that order; junction bases with no gene match: 5. Germline CDR1 and CDR2: MNHNY and SVGAGI (reference sequence). CDR3 amino acids: CASSYSTSGKGEQYF. CDR3 nucleotide sequence: TGTGCCAGCAGTTACTCCACTAGCGGGAAGGGCGAGCAGTACTTC.

This clone turned up a few times. V is TRBV10-3 and J is TRBJ2-5; 8 nucleotides line up with TRBD2. With V trimmed by 3 bases and J by 5 bases, 5 bases remained unmatched. CDR3 length: 14 amino acids. Germline CDR1 reads ENHRY; CDR2 reads SYGVKD. The CDR3 DNA reads as TGTGCCATCAGTGACCCTCGGGGGGGGGAGACCCAGTACTTC. It translates to CAISDPRGGETQYF.

Only a few counts were recorded for this clone. The chain links TRBV6-5 to TRBJ2-7; maybe TRBD2 (6 bases). CDR1 and CDR2 (germline): MNHEY, SVGAGI. The CDR3 extends over 15 amino acids. Trimming cost V 6 bases and J 2 bases, with 17 bases left between them. The CDR3 DNA follows: TGTGCCAGCAGCCCGACCGCGGGCGGGACCTACGAGCAGTACTTC. This translates into CASSPTAGGTYEQYF.

This rearrangement joins TRBV29-1 to TRBJ2-7; perhaps TRBD2 as D (6 bases). CDR3 size: 11 residues. Trimming cost V 7 bases and J 4 bases, with 11 bases left between them. CDR1 and CDR2 (germline): SQVTM, ANQGSEA. The CDR3 is CSAGGSYEQYF. CDR3 in DNA: TGCAGCGCTGGGGGGAGTTACGAGCAGTACTTC.

The chain joins TRBV5-1 to TRBJ2-7, with TRBD2 as a possible D gene (5 bases). The ends were cut back, 2 bases at V and 6 bases at J, with 15 bases in the middle. From germline, CDR1 is SGHRS and CDR2 YFSETQ. The CDR3 contains 14 residues. CDR3 nucleotide sequence: TGCGCCAGCAGCTTATCCGGGGAAGCTGGCGAGCAGTACTTC. Translating gives CASSLSGEAGEQYF.

The V gene is TRBV28, the J gene TRBJ2-7; 9 positions match TRBD1. The germline gives CDR1 MDHEN, CDR2 SYDVKM. CDR3 length: 15 amino acids. Unmatched junction bases numbered 5, after V lost 5 bases and J lost 0 bases. The DNA for the CDR3 is TGTGCCAGCAGTGTCGCGGGACAGGGCTCCTACGAGCAGTACTTC. Encoded protein: CASSVAGQGSYEQYF.

There are a few counts of this clone. At one end the junction does not follow the germline gene, possibly because of a read error. The genes are TRBV25-1 and TRBJ1-4, with TRBD1 as a possible D gene (6 bases). CDR1 and CDR2 (germline): MGHDK, SYGVNS. This CDR3 has 14 amino acids. CDR3 sequence reads: CASSTIWDTGITHF. CDR3 nucleotide sequence: TGTGCCAGCAGTACAATTTGGGACACCGGGATCACCCATTTT.

The chain links TRBV21-1 to TRBJ1-5. TRBV21-1 is flagged as a pseudogene. This CDR3 is 16 amino acids long. The CDR3 DNA reads as TGTGCCAGCAGCAAAAGTAGTCAGGGAGGCGCTCAGCCCCAGCATTTT. This translates into CASSKSSQGGAQPQHF.

The V gene is TRBV7-3, the J gene TRBJ2-3, with TRBD2 matching over 10 bases. Trimming cost V 5 bases and J 3 bases; bases outside gene matches: 11. The CDR3 spans 17 residues. Germline loops: CDR1 SGHTA, CDR2 FQGTGA. This CDR3 reads CASSVHKREGRTDTQYF. As DNA, the CDR3 is TGTGCCAGCAGCGTTCACAAGCGGGAGGGAAGGACAGATACGCAGTATTTT.

V is TRBV10-3 and J is TRBJ2-1, with 10 bases matching TRBD1. J was trimmed by 9 bases and V by 4 bases; bases with no gene match: 15. This CDR3 spans 17 amino acids. The germline CDR1 and CDR2 sequences are ENHRY and SYGVKD. The CDR3 region has the DNA TGTGCCATCAGTGGCGGGGACGGGACAGGGGAGTCGGGTGAGCAGTTCTTC. Protein product: CAISGGDGTGESGEQFF.

The chain combines TRBV30 with TRBJ2-3; D may be TRBD1 (5 bases). V lost 5 bases and J 2 bases, leaving 17 bases between the germline ends. CDR1 and CDR2 from the germline V gene are GTSNPN and SVGIG (reference sequence). The CDR3 is made up of 15 amino acids. The CDR3 nucleotides read TGTGCCTGGGAAGACCGGCGACAGATCACAGATACGCAGTATTTT. Translated, it gives CAWEDRRQITDTQYF.

This rearrangement joins TRBV7-3 to TRBJ1-1; D possibly corresponds to TRBD1 (6 bases). V lost 5 bases to trimming and J lost 0 bases, with 19 bases between them. CDR1 is SGHTA and CDR2 is FQGTGA in the germline V gene. The CDR3 extends over 17 amino acids. The CDR3 sequence: CASSPPRTDEMNTEAFF. The CDR3 bases are TGTGCCAGCAGCCCTCCCCGGACAGATGAAATGAACACTGAAGCTTTCTTT.

This chain uses TRBV7-3 with TRBJ1-2; D is undetermined. The CDR3 totals 14 residues. V gave up 5 bases and J gave up 5 bases, with 15 bases separating them. Germline lookup yields CDR1 SGHTA and CDR2 FQGTGA. The CDR3 spells CASSPTPVKYGYTF. The CDR3 nucleotides are TGTGCCAGCAGCCCTACCCCGGTCAAGTATGGCTACACCTTC.

In this sample, this clone turned up a few times. The chain carries TRBV14 and TRBJ1-2, with D unclear. CDR1 is SGHDN and CDR2 is FVKESK in the germline V gene. V was cut by 1 base and J by 4 bases, with 7 bases left in between. The CDR3 has 13 amino acids. The CDR3 reads CASSQGRFYGYTF. The CDR3 region has the DNA TGTGCCAGCAGCCAAGGCAGATTCTATGGCTACACCTTC.

The chain employs TRBV19 and TRBJ2-1; D is perhaps TRBD1 (6 bases). The CDR3 length is 14 residues. Germline V gives CDR1 LNHDA, CDR2 SQIVND (reference sequence). Trimming took off 1 base at V and 8 bases at J, with 12 bases between the two ends. The CDR3 loop reads CASSIGQGRHEQFF. The CDR3 DNA reads as TGTGCCAGTAGTATAGGGCAGGGGCGGCATGAGCAGTTCTTC. The variable domain in full, completed from reference TRBV19 and TRBJ2-1, reads DGGITQSPKYLFRKEGQNVTLSCEQNLNHDAMYWYRQDPGQGLRLIYYSQIVNDFQKGDIAEGYSVSREKKESFPLTVTSAQKNPTAFYLCASSIGQGRHEQFFGPGTRLTVL.

The chain combines TRBV19 with TRBJ2-1; the match to TRBD2 covers 9 bases. J gave up 2 bases and V 6 bases, and 11 bases lay outside the gene matches. The germline gives CDR1 LNHDA, CDR2 SQIVND (reference sequence). CDR3 length: 17 amino acids. CDR3 protein: CASRLTPGLATYNEQFF. CDR3 nucleotide sequence: TGTGCCAGTAGGCTAACTCCGGGACTAGCTACCTACAATGAGCAGTTCTTC.

This clone appeared a few times. The chain uses TRBV7-3 and TRBJ2-5; 8 bases match TRBD1. V was clipped by 4 bases and J by 5 bases; unmatched bases: 3. CDR1 and CDR2 from the germline V gene are SGHTA and FQGTGA. The CDR3 contains 13 residues. CDR3 bases: TGTGCCAGCAGCTCATGGACAGGGGAGACCCAGTACTTC. Translation: CASSSWTGETQYF.

The gene calls are TRBV30 and TRBJ1-3; a possible D gene is TRBD1 (6 bases). The germline gives CDR1 GTSNPN, CDR2 SVGIG (reference sequence). This CDR3 region has 12 residues. V was trimmed by 1 base and J by 8 bases, leaving 9 bases between them. CDR3 in amino acids: CAWSGPGDTIYF. The CDR3 region has the DNA TGTGCCTGGAGTGGACCAGGGGACACCATATATTTT. The complete variable domain, with remaining parts taken from reference TRBV30 and TRBJ1-3, reads SQTIHQWPATLVQPVGSPLSLECTVEGTSNPNLYWYRQAAGRGLQLLFYSVGIGQISSEVPQNLSASRPQDRQFILSSKKLLLSDSGFYLCAWSGPGDTIYFGEGSWLTVV.

The V and J genes are TRBV27 and TRBJ2-7; 9 bases agree with TRBD1. This CDR3 is 17 amino acids long. In germline, CDR1 is MNHEY, CDR2 SMNVEV (reference sequence). J gave up 2 bases and V 6 bases, and 14 bases lay outside the gene matches. CDR3 DNA sequence: TGTGCCAGCAGAGCCGGGACAGGGAGAACTAGAGCCTACGAGCAGTACTTC. Translating it yields CASRAGTGRTRAYEQYF.

Only a few counts were recorded for this clone. The chain recombines TRBV28 with TRBJ2-5; D is ambiguous. V gave up 1 base and J gave up 2 bases, with 8 bases separating them. Per germline, CDR1 MDHEN and CDR2 SYDVKM. The CDR3 is 14 residues long. CDR3 in DNA: TGTGCCAGCAGTTTATCAGCGACGCAAGAGACCCAGTACTTC. Protein product: CASSLSATQETQYF.

The V and J genes are TRBV5-1 and TRBJ2-2, with TRBD2 matching 8 bases. Germline-derived CDR1 and CDR2 are SGHRS and YFSETQ. V trimming: 3 bases; J trimming: 1 base; junction bases outside the gene matches: 5. The CDR3 is 16 residues long. Here the CDR3 reads CASSSQSGRNTGELFF. The CDR3 nucleotides read TGCGCCAGCAGCTCGCAGAGCGGGAGGAACACCGGGGAGCTGTTTTTT.

This clone was seen a few times. V is TRBV7-9 and J is TRBJ1-4; tentatively, D is TRBD1 (5 bases). The CDR3 has 13 residues. Deletions cut 11 bases from V and 8 bases from J, with 18 bases between. Germline assignment: CDR1 SEHNR and CDR2 FQNEAQ (reference sequence). The DNA for the CDR3 is TGTGCCGGGGGGACGACACGGGGCGAAAAACTGTTTTTT. Translation gives CAGGTTRGEKLFF.

This clone has only a few counts. This sequence joins TRBV29-1 and TRBJ1-1; no definite D call. Per germline, CDR1 SQVTM and CDR2 ANQGSEA. V lost 7 bases and J lost 4, with 13 bases in between. The CDR3 length is 12 residues. CDR3 DNA sequence: TGCAGCGCTCTGGCCGGGGTCACTGAAGCTTTCTTT. This encodes CSALAGVTEAFF.

The chain uses TRBV2 and TRBJ2-5; 8 positions match TRBD2. Germline V gives CDR1 SNHLY, CDR2 FYNNEI. V lost 8 bases and J lost 4; bases outside the gene matches: 15. The CDR3 sequence is 16 residues long. The CDR3 sequence is CASVFEAGVSGETQYF. The CDR3 region has the DNA TGTGCCAGCGTTTTCGAAGCGGGAGTATCTGGAGAGACCCAGTACTTC.

This clone was seen a handful of times. V is TRBV30 and J is TRBJ2-1; D perhaps matches TRBD1 (5 bases). Germline V CDR1 and CDR2: GTSNPN, SVGIG (reference sequence). This CDR3 is 14 amino acids long. Trimming removed 5 bases from V and 1 base from J, with 12 bases in between. The CDR3 DNA follows: TGTGCCTGGGAAAGGGGTAATTCCTACAATGAGCAGTTCTTC. This codes for CAWERGNSYNEQFF.

This clone has a handful of counts. The rearrangement links TRBV10-3 to TRBJ2-6; 8 positions agree with TRBD1. V shed 6 bases and J 9 bases; nucleotides not matched to a gene: 4. Germline CDR1 is ENHRY and CDR2 is SYGVKD. The CDR3 is 13 residues long. CDR3 in amino acids: CAIRDREDNVLTF. CDR3 in DNA: TGTGCCATCAGGGACAGGGAGGACAACGTCCTGACTTTC.

This clone was found a few times. The rearrangement uses TRBV27 and TRBJ2-3; 8 bases agree with TRBD1. This CDR3 has 16 amino acids. In germline, CDR1 is MNHEY, CDR2 SMNVEV (reference sequence). The J segment lost 1 base and the V segment lost 7 bases, leaving 10 bases of the junction unmatched. The CDR3 nucleotides read TGTGCCAGCACCCTATCCGGGACAGGAGGCACAGATACGCAGTATTTT. Translated, it gives CASTLSGTGGTDTQYF.

This clone was recorded a few times. The J gene is TRBJ2-7, the V gene TRBV23-1; weak D call: TRBD1 (5 bases). TRBV23-1 falls under the ORF class, with uncertain function. This CDR3 contains 14 residues. The V gene lost 5 bases and the J gene lost 2 bases, with 13 bases spanning the gap. The CDR3 coding sequence is TGCGCCAGCAGTTCGCTGGCAGGGCCCTACGAGCAGTACTTC. This translates into CASSSLAGPYEQYF.

In this sample, this clone turned up a few times. This chain joins TRBV6-6 and TRBJ2-5, with 9 bases identical to TRBD2. The CDR3 has 14 amino acids. Germline lookup yields CDR1 MNHNY and CDR2 SVGAGI (reference sequence). The J segment lost 5 bases and the V segment lost 6 bases, leaving 7 bases of the junction unmatched. The CDR3 region has the DNA TGTGCCAGCAGCCGGCTAGCGGGATTTGAGACCCAGTACTTC. Protein: CASSRLAGFETQYF.